This note documents a single T cell receptor (beta chain) sequence. The antigen it recognizes is unknown. No base quality values were provided; no much bigger clone lies one nucleotide off. This specimen belongs to a study of blood T cell repertoires in COVID-19 (dated by TCRdb to the early 2020s). Background on the whole study: Samples from collaborators originated in the United States, Italy and Spain and spanned both the acute and convalescent phases of COVID-19. The material from the prospective study consisted of cDNA or gDNA derived from T cells, B-cell-depleted T cells, or PBMCs. The dataset comprised deeply sampled blood TCRbeta repertoires from subjects exposed to, actively infected with, or recovered from COVID-19. The repertoires were made available in a free public database intended to serve as a resource for research on the immune response to SARS-CoV-2. The samples were drawn from the first 160 participants of the ongoing ImmuneRACE study and from over a thousand subjects provided by 6 global collaborators. Sample metadata almost always included a de-identified subject ID, COVID-19 status, age in years and sex. Where available, HLA class I and class II types were obtained from metadata supplied by the sample provider rather than from assay-based typing. Paper-wide results and their limitations: How much clinical and demographic metadata was included differed by source and by participant, and the metadata was provided uncurated.

Collaborating institutions collected whole blood in K2EDTA tubes following their own protocols. Collaborator samples were shipped for TCRbeta analysis as frozen whole blood, isolated PBMCs, or DNA extracted from either sample type. Sequences SEHNR (CDR1) and FQNEAQ (CDR2) are obtained from the germline V gene (reference sequence). The CDR3, from cysteine to phenylalanine, totals 19 residues. The only DNA kept is the CDR3, 57 bases in frame from the first base. Trimmed from V: 1 base; trimmed from J: 2 bases; junction bases lacking a gene match: 16. TCRbeta CDR3 regions were amplified from genomic DNA using the immunoSEQ Assay, a bias-controlled multiplex PCR. As for the original processing: Within the assay, amplification of reference gene primers was used to estimate how many nucleated cells each sample contained. Sequence reads were collapsed and filtered to measure the absolute abundance of every unique TCRbeta CDR3 rearrangement. For each sample, productive Simpson clonality was calculated as the square root of Simpson's diversity index across productive rearrangements. The immuneACCESS repertoire file appears here via TCRdb, limited to in-frame rearrangements. These files lack a portion of the clones; in checked studies, under half of the deficit traces to unresolved V genes, and the cause of the others is not known. Clone size and the V and J calls come from that table; the DNA yielded D and trimming. This sample comprises about 140,000 clones, more than 60% of them detected only once. The top ten clonotypes cover around 9.5% of the sample.

The clonotype originates from a woman aged 45-65 years with active or convalescent COVID-19. The V gene is TRBV7-9 and the J gene is TRBJ2-5, with 7 central nucleotides matching TRBD1. Sequenced sample: peripheral blood. The nucleotide sequence is given as TGTGCCAGCAGCTTAGAGGGTCTCGGCCCGAGACAGGGACAAGAGACCCAGTACTTC. Its protein product is CASSLEGLGPRQGQETQYF.